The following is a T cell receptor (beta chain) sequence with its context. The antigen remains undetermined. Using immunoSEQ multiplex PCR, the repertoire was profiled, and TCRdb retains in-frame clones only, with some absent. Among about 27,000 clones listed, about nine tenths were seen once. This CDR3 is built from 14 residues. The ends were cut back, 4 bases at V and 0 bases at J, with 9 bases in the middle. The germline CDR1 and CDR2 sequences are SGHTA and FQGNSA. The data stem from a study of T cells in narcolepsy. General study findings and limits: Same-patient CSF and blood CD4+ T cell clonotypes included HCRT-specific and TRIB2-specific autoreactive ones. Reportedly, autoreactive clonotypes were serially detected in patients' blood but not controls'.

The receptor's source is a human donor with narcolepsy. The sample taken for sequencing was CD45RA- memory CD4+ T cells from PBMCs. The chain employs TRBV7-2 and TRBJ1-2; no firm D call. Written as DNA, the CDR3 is TGTGCCAGCAGCTCAGTTCTAGCTAACTATGGCTACACCTTC. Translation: CASSSVLANYGYTF.